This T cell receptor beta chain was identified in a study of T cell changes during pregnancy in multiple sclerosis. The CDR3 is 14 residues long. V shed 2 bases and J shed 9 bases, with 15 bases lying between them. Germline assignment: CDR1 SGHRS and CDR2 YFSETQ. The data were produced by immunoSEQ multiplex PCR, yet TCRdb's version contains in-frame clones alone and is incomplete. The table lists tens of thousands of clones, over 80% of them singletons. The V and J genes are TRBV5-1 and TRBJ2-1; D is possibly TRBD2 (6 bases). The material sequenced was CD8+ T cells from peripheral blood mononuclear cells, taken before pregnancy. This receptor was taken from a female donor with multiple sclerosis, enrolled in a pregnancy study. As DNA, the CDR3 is TGCGCCAGCAGCTTAGGCGGGGTGGTGGCTGAGCAGTTCTTC. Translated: CASSLGGVVAEQFF.